The T cell receptor beta chain described here comes from a study of beta chain features in type 1 diabetes. Study-wide context: Regarding age, gender and cell yields, patients proved similar to healthy donors.

Regarding this clone: The target antigen is unknown.

Study observations and caveats: Any role of HLA type in TCRB rearrangement remained unresolved here.

CD45RO/CCR7/CD25/CD127/CD95/CD27 staining was used to isolate CD4+ naive, central memory, regulatory and stem cell-like memory cells by sorting. Losses at the gene ends were 7 bases for V and 1 base for J; bases not matched to a gene: 10. The CDR3 extends over 17 amino acids. The germline V gene has CDR1 SGHTA and CDR2 FQGNSA. Sequenced material consisted of expressed TCRB transcripts (all of the isolated RNA was reverse transcribed). Profiled with immunoSEQ multiplex PCR; TCRdb holds only in-frame clones, not every one. The profile covers about 320,000 clones, with roughly 15% appearing a single time and roughly 7% taken by the ten largest.

The sequenced material came from central memory CD4+ T cells from blood. J is TRBJ2-7 and V is TRBV7-2, with 13 nucleotides matching TRBD2. The receptor comes from a man aged 25-40 years in good health. CDR3 in DNA: TGTGCCAGCACGCCGGGACTAGCGGGGCGTCATTCCTACGAGCAGTACTTC. This gives the protein CASTPGLAGRHSYEQYF.